Each of the 16 T cell receptor beta chains below was sequenced from the same sample in a study of monozygotic twins with inflammatory bowel disease. TCRdb re-called the 5' RACE reads and shows each CDR3 protein once, DNA omitted. This listing includes approximately 330,000 distinct CDR3 sequences. What was sequenced was blood. The receptors shown here come from a human donor with ulcerative colitis or Crohn's disease, or a healthy co-twin of an affected twin (not recorded which).

V usage is TRBV20-1 and J usage is TRBJ2-7. The CDR3 runs to 12 residues. CDR1 and CDR2 (germline): DFQATT, SNEGSKA (reference sequence). Here the CDR3 reads CSARVGPYEQYF.

The V and J genes are TRBV6-2 or TRBV6-3 and TRBJ1-6. Germline CDR1 is MNHEY and CDR2 is SVGEGT. The CDR3 has 16 residues. The CDR3: CASSPTGSSYNSPLHF.

V and J are TRBV11-2 and TRBJ2-3; the D call from TCRdb, TRBD1, cannot be confirmed without DNA. The CDR3 has 18 residues. Germline V gene lookup returns CDR1 SGHAT and CDR2 FQNNGV. CDR3 in amino acids: CASSLDALGVESTDTQYF.

This sequence joins TRBV29-1 and TRBJ1-1. This CDR3 is 13 amino acids long. Germline CDR1 SQVTM, CDR2 ANQGSEA. This CDR3 is CSVDQAQNTEAFF.

The chain has TRBV21-1 and TRBJ2-7. TRBV21-1 is described as a pseudogene. The CDR3 is 12 residues long. CDR3 sequence: CARASFNYEQYF.

The chain combines TRBV29-1 with TRBJ1-2; lacking DNA, the TRBD1 call made by TCRdb goes unchecked. From germline, CDR1 is SQVTM and CDR2 ANQGSEA. This CDR3 spans 12 amino acids. The CDR3 spells CNVGGQGIGYTF.

The chain recombines TRBV10-2 with TRBJ2-3; TCRdb's D gene call, TRBD2, goes unchecked for lack of DNA. The CDR3 runs to 19 residues. Germline assignment: CDR1 WSHSY and CDR2 SAAADI. CDR3 protein: CASKEEGGLATISTDTQYF.

V and J are TRBV20-1 and TRBJ2-1. Germline V gene data show CDR1 as DFQATT and CDR2 as SNEGSKA (reference sequence). The CDR3 sequence is 15 residues long. CDR3 sequence reads: CSAREDQSSYNEQFF.

V gene TRBV5-4 combines with J gene TRBJ2-5; there is no DNA to check the TCRdb D call of TRBD1. The V gene's germline CDR1 is SGHNT and CDR2 YYREEE (reference sequence). This CDR3 is built from 14 residues. The CDR3 region is CASSFAGDGETQYF.

The chain combines TRBV3-1 with TRBJ1-2. This CDR3 is built from 14 residues. Germline V CDR1 and CDR2: LGHDT, YNNKEL (reference sequence). The CDR3 sequence: CASSQGEAGYGYTF.

The chain recombines TRBV9 with TRBJ1-1; the TCRdb D gene call, TRBD1, has no DNA to confirm it. The CDR3 covers 14 residues. CDR1 is SGDLS and CDR2 is YYNGEE in the germline V gene. The CDR3 loop reads CASSVGQGDTEAFF.

CDR3 protein: CASSRDADTGELFF. The chain joins TRBV6-2 or TRBV6-3 to TRBJ2-2; no DNA is available, so the TRBD1 call from TCRdb remains unchecked. The CDR3 length is 14 residues. Per the germline V gene, CDR1 is MNHEY and CDR2 is SVGEGT.

The chain has TRBV7-2 and TRBJ1-3; the TRBD1 assignment by TCRdb is unverifiable without DNA. Germline assignment: CDR1 SGHTA and CDR2 FQGNSA. The CDR3 length is 15 residues. The chain's CDR3 is CASSVRTGAGNTIYF.

This chain's CDR3 is CATSSPNTGELFF. The chain couples TRBV24-1 to TRBJ2-2. The CDR3 covers 13 residues. From germline, CDR1 is KGHDR and CDR2 SFDVKD.

V is TRBV20-1 and J is TRBJ2-7. CDR1 DFQATT and CDR2 SNEGSKA come from the germline V gene (reference sequence). The CDR3 length is 12 residues. This CDR3 is CSSRGMGYEQYF.

This chain joins TRBV4-2 and TRBJ1-1; TCRdb reports TRBD1, a call that lacks DNA to check it against. This CDR3 is built from 15 residues. The germline V gene has CDR1 LGHNA and CDR2 YNFKEQ. CDR3 residues: CASSQVDRGNTEAFF.